The 29 T cell receptor beta chains below all came from one sample that was sequenced in a study of T cell repertoires in cytomegalovirus infection (dated by TCRdb to the late 2010s). The reads were generated on an Illumina HiSeq 1500. The public reads were reprocessed in TCRdb via fastp at Q25 and MiXCR, keeping in-frame beta chains. Identical CDR3 proteins give one entry, which carries the most common genes and DNA. For this sample the table gives 230,000 or so distinct CDR3 sequences, of which over 15% were detected only once. Around half of the sample belongs to the ten largest clones. What was sequenced was CD8+ T cells from PBMCs. The source is a human donor in good health (CMV status not recorded). Some clones in this sample may be carry-over from other donors' samples.

This clonotype was found many times. The gene calls are TRBV7-2 and TRBJ1-2; D is possibly TRBD1 (6 bases). The V and J ends lost 4 bases and 4 bases respectively, with 19 bases between them. The CDR3 totals 16 residues. Germline V gene data show CDR1 as SGHTA and CDR2 as FQGNSA. This CDR3 reads CASSSDQGQRRYGYTF. CDR3 DNA sequence: TGTGCCAGCAGCTCGGACCAGGGGCAGCGCCGCTATGGCTACACCTTC.

This chain links TRBV9 with TRBJ2-7; 8 bases fit TRBD2. This CDR3 region has 15 residues. The junction had 3 bases not matched to a gene; V was cut back by 0 bases and J by 1 base. Germline V gene data show CDR1 as SGDLS and CDR2 as YYNGEE. CDR3 nucleotide sequence: TGTGCCAGCAGCGTAGATAGCGGGGAATCCTACGAGCAGTACTTC. This gives the protein CASSVDSGESYEQYF.

The chain joins TRBV10-3 to TRBJ1-2; TRBD1 might be the D (5 bases). Between the trimmed V and J ends, which lost 0 bases and 8 bases, there was a span of 16 bases. There are 15 residues in the CDR3. Germline CDR1 ENHRY, CDR2 SYGVKD. In DNA form, the CDR3 reads TGTGCCATCAGTGAGTCGGTCGACAGTCCGAAGGGCTACACCTTC. Translation: CAISESVDSPKGYTF.

This clonotype was counted at least ten times. Here the CDR3 DNA reads TGTGCCAGTACCGTGCGGGGGCGCAACTATGGCTACACCTTC. Amino acid sequence: CASTVRGRNYGYTF. The genes are TRBV19 and TRBJ1-2; TRBD1 might be the D (6 bases). Germline lookup yields CDR1 LNHDA and CDR2 SQIVND (reference sequence). The V end was cut by 7 bases, the J end by 2 bases, with 14 bases between. The CDR3 consists of 14 residues.

This clonotype was counted between two and nine times. DNA for the CDR3: TGTGCCAGCAGCTTGGGGGCGGGGCAAAGCAATCAGCCCCAGCATTTT. Amino acids: CASSLGAGQSNQPQHF. V is TRBV5-6 and J is TRBJ1-5, with a possible D match to TRBD1 (5 bases). The germline V and J ends were trimmed by 0 bases and 1 base, with 11 bases remaining between them. Germline CDR1 and CDR2: SGHDT and YYEEEE. The length of the CDR3 is 16 residues.

The CDR3 DNA follows: TGTGCCAGCAAGGTCACCCAACTCTACGAGCAGTACTTC. Its protein product is CASKVTQLYEQYF. The gene calls are TRBV2 and TRBJ2-7; no definite D call. The CDR3 spans 13 residues. The V end lost 7 bases, the J end lost 3 bases, and 13 bases lay between the germline ends. Germline loops: CDR1 SNHLY, CDR2 FYNNEI.

This clonotype has at least ten counts. The CDR3 loop is CATSWGTERHQPQHF. The CDR3 nucleotides read TGTGCCACCAGCTGGGGGACGGAGCGTCATCAGCCCCAGCATTTT. The V gene is TRBV15, the J gene TRBJ1-5, with D maybe TRBD1 (5 bases). This CDR3 comprises 15 residues. With 5 bases removed from V and 5 bases from J, the gap between germline ends came to 16 bases. Germline assignment: CDR1 LNHNV and CDR2 YYDKDF (reference sequence).

The CDR3 sequence is CASSLRQNPNTGELFF. The CDR3, as DNA: TGTGCCAGCAGCTTGAGGCAGAACCCGAACACCGGGGAGCTGTTTTTT. The chain couples TRBV5-5 to TRBJ2-2; D unresolved. Germline CDR1 is SGHKS and CDR2 is YYEKEE (reference sequence). V was pared by 1 base and J by 0 bases, with 10 bases between. CDR3 size: 16 residues.

This chain joins TRBV24-1 and TRBJ2-5; no reliable D call. The germline CDR1 and CDR2 sequences are KGHDR and SFDVKD. Deletions cut 10 bases from V and 1 base from J, with 12 bases between. CDR3 length: 13 residues. CDR3 coding DNA: TGTGCCACTTCGACACAAAGCCAAGAGACCCAGTACTTC. It encodes CATSTQSQETQYF.

The gene calls are TRBV9 and TRBJ1-2, with D possibly TRBD1 on 5 matching bases. The germline V and J ends were trimmed by 0 bases and 4 bases, with 19 bases remaining between them. CDR1 SGDLS and CDR2 YYNGEE come from the germline V gene. The CDR3 sequence is 17 residues long. This chain's CDR3 is CASSVESQGTSVYGYTF. The CDR3 DNA is TGTGCCAGCAGCGTAGAGAGTCAGGGCACCTCGGTCTATGGCTACACCTTC.

This clonotype was observed many times. V usage is TRBV7-6 and J usage is TRBJ1-5, with 7 bases fitting TRBD1. J lost 1 base, V lost 1 base, and 1 base had no gene match. There are 15 residues in the CDR3. Germline V gives CDR1 SGHVS, CDR2 FNYEAQ. The CDR3 bases are TGTGCCAGCAGCTTAGGACAGGGCAGCAATCAGCCCCAGCATTTT. Residues: CASSLGQGSNQPQHF. Together with reference TRBV7-6 and TRBJ1-5, the CDR3 gives the full variable domain: GAGVSQSPRYKVTKRGQDVALRCDPISGHVSLYWYRQALGQGPEFLTYFNYEAQQDKSGLPNDRFSAERPEGSISTLTIQRTEQRDSAMYRCASSLGQGSNQPQHFGDGTRLSIL.

This clonotype has a count of ten or more. One end of the junction fails to match germline, which may point to a read error. This chain links TRBV7-7 with TRBJ2-1, with D possibly being TRBD2 (6 bases). Germline CDR1 reads SSHAT; CDR2 reads FNYEAQ (reference sequence). The CDR3 is 14 amino acids. CDR3 nucleotides: TGTGCTAGCAGCTTAGGGACTGGCCTCGGTGAGCAGTTCTTC. Translating gives CASSLGTGLGEQFF.

This clonotype was observed a few times. The chain is built from TRBV6-6 and TRBJ1-3, with TRBD1 as a possible D gene (5 bases). Germline V gene data show CDR1 as MNHNY and CDR2 as SVGAGI (reference sequence). CDR3 size: 14 residues. The V gene lost 5 bases and the J gene lost 2 bases, with 10 bases spanning the gap. The CDR3 sequence: CASSPAGAGNTIYF. In DNA form, the CDR3 reads TGTGCCAGCAGTCCAGCGGGGGCTGGAAACACCATATATTTT.

This clonotype was detected many times. The chain has TRBV4-2 and TRBJ1-5; D ambiguous. The CDR3 sequence is 14 residues long. The germline V and J ends were trimmed by 4 bases and 1 base, with 8 bases remaining between them. Germline V CDR1 and CDR2: LGHNA, YNFKEQ. CDR3 bases: TGTGCCAGCAGCCCGTCCAGCAGCAATCAGCCCCAGCATTTT. This sequence encodes CASSPSSSNQPQHF.

This clonotype was recorded many times. V usage is TRBV12-3 or TRBV12-4 and J usage is TRBJ2-4, with D possibly being TRBD1 (6 bases). The CDR3 extends over 14 amino acids. Trimming stripped 3 bases from V and 8 bases from J, with 14 bases between. The CDR3 DNA is TGTGCCAGCAGTTTGGCTGGGGGCAGGGACATTCAGTACTTC. Translation gives CASSLAGGRDIQYF.

This clonotype was counted a few times. V is TRBV6-2 or TRBV6-3 and J is TRBJ1-1; D not certain. The CDR3 sequence is 13 residues long. V lost 2 bases to trimming and J lost 11 bases, with 15 bases between them. CDR1 MNHEY and CDR2 SVGEGT come from the germline V gene. CDR3: CASSYVVEGQAFF. CDR3 nucleotides: TGTGCCAGCAGTTACGTCGTGGAGGGCCAGGCTTTCTTT.

This chain joins TRBV28 and TRBJ2-7; D uncertain. The CDR3 consists of 13 residues. Trimming took 10 bases from V and 3 from J, leaving 16 bases between them. Germline values: CDR1 MDHEN, CDR2 SYDVKM. The CDR3 loop reads CANIGDLSYEQYF. CDR3 nucleotides: TGTGCCAACATCGGAGATCTTAGCTACGAGCAGTACTTC.

This clonotype was counted a few times. The chain couples TRBV28 to TRBJ1-5, with 8 bases lining up with TRBD1. Trimming at V came to 3 bases and at J to 3 bases, leaving 7 bases not matched to a gene. The CDR3 has 16 residues. Germline V lookup: CDR1 MDHEN, CDR2 SYDVKM. The CDR3 loop reads CASSFWGQANNQPQHF. The CDR3, as DNA: TGTGCCAGCAGTTTCTGGGGACAGGCCAACAATCAGCCCCAGCATTTT.

V and J are TRBV9 and TRBJ2-2, with TRBD2 identical over 11 bases. Germline values: CDR1 SGDLS, CDR2 YYNGEE. V was pared by 4 bases and J by 6 bases, with 5 bases of the junction left unmatched. CDR3 length: 15 amino acids. This CDR3 is CASSPSSGGAGELFF. For the CDR3, the DNA is TGTGCCAGCAGCCCAAGTAGCGGGGGGGCCGGGGAGCTGTTTTTT. Full variable domain (outside the CDR3, taken from reference TRBV9 and TRBJ2-2): DSGVTQTPKHLITATGQRVTLRCSPRSGDLSVYWYQQSLDQGLQFLIQYYNGEERAKGNILERFSAQQFPDLHSELNLSSLELGDSALYFCASSPSSGGAGELFFGEGSRLTVL.

The rearrangement links TRBV4-3 to TRBJ2-2, with 7 nucleotides matching TRBD1. There are 15 residues in the CDR3. V gave up 0 bases and J gave up 4 bases; unmatched junction bases: 2. Germline assignment: CDR1 LGHNA and CDR2 YSLEER. This chain's CDR3 is CASSQDRGTTGELFF. The CDR3 DNA sequence: TGCGCCAGCAGCCAAGACAGGGGGACCACCGGGGAGCTGTTTTTT.

This clonotype was seen once. The chain links TRBV7-9 to TRBJ2-3, with 8 nucleotides matching TRBD1. The CDR3 has 17 amino acids. The J segment lost 6 bases and the V segment lost 5 bases, leaving 16 bases of the junction unmatched. In germline, CDR1 is SEHNR, CDR2 FQNEAQ (reference sequence). The CDR3 sequence is CASSATDRGLLVDTQYF. In DNA, the CDR3 is TGTGCCAGCAGCGCCACAGACAGGGGCCTGCTGGTGGATACGCAGTATTTT.

The chain links TRBV19 to TRBJ1-1; TRBD1 agrees at 10 bases. CDR1 is LNHDA and CDR2 is SQIVND in the germline V gene (reference sequence). With V trimmed by 7 bases and J by 5 bases, 10 bases remained unmatched. This CDR3 is 15 amino acids long. CDR3 loop: CASKRQGATRTEAFF. In nucleotides, the CDR3 is TGTGCCAGTAAGAGACAGGGGGCAACGAGGACTGAAGCTTTCTTT.

This clonotype was seen many times. V is TRBV12-3 or TRBV12-4 and J is TRBJ1-4; a weak D match, TRBD1 (5 bases). V gave up 2 bases and J gave up 0 bases, with 7 bases separating them. This CDR3 has 15 amino acids. CDR3 region: CASSLMGATNEKLFF. The CDR3 nucleotides are TGTGCCAGCAGTTTAATGGGGGCAACTAATGAAAAACTGTTTTTT.

This clonotype was counted only a few times. Here the CDR3 DNA reads TGTGCCAGCAGCTTAGGGCGGACAGGTGATGATGAAAAACTGTTTTTT. It codes for CASSLGRTGDDEKLFF. The chain is built from TRBV11-2 and TRBJ1-4, with 7 bases matching TRBD1. From germline, CDR1 is SGHAT and CDR2 FQNNGV. The J segment lost 6 bases and the V segment lost 1 base, leaving 8 bases of the junction unmatched. The length of the CDR3 is 16 residues.

The chain is built from TRBV10-3 and TRBJ2-2, with TRBD1 matching over 7 bases. V shed 11 bases and J 0 bases; nucleotides not matched to a gene: 9. The germline V gene encodes CDR1 ENHRY and CDR2 SYGVKD. The CDR3 has 15 amino acids. CDR3 in DNA: TGTGCCGTCCCCACAGGGGCCACGAACACCGGGGAGCTGTTTTTT. It yields the protein CAVPTGATNTGELFF.

This clonotype came up a few times. DNA of the CDR3: TGTGCCGCAAGCCGGGACAGGGTAACGGATACGCAGTATTTT. This translates into CAASRDRVTDTQYF. The J gene is TRBJ2-3, the V gene TRBV10-3; 9 nucleotides align to TRBD1. CDR3 length: 14 residues. V lost 11 bases and J lost 6; bases outside the gene matches: 12. Germline-derived CDR1 and CDR2 are ENHRY and SYGVKD.

Concerning this clonotype itself: A read error is possible here, since a much larger clone lies one base away. DNA for the CDR3: TGTGCCAGCAGCTTAGTGGAGGGAGGCACTAAAGCTTTCTTT. Protein product: CASSLVEGGTKAFF. This chain connects TRBV11-2 to TRBJ1-1; D gene uncertain. The CDR3 spans 14 residues. From germline, CDR1 is SGHAT and CDR2 FQNNGV.

This clonotype was detected a few times. The V and J genes are TRBV2 and TRBJ1-5, with D unresolved. CDR3 length: 16 residues. V lost 3 bases and J lost 0, with 12 bases in between. Germline lookup yields CDR1 SNHLY and CDR2 FYNNEI. CDR3 protein: CASSDRPSYSNQPQHF. In DNA form, the CDR3 reads TGTGCCAGCAGTGACAGGCCTTCCTATAGCAATCAGCCCCAGCATTTT.

This clonotype has only a few counts. This rearrangement joins TRBV10-3 to TRBJ1-2; 9 bases are a match to TRBD1. The CDR3 runs 14 residues. J gave up 1 base and V 7 bases, and 4 bases lay outside the gene matches. Germline V lookup: CDR1 ENHRY, CDR2 SYGVKD. For the CDR3, the DNA is TGTGCCATCACTGGGGACAGGGTTAACTATGGCTACACCTTC. This gives the protein CAITGDRVNYGYTF.